This is a list of T cell receptor beta chains from one sample in a study of shared clonotypes between healthy human individuals. This table comes from immunoSEQ multiplex PCR, and its TCRdb copy is limited to in-frame clones, with some not included. Of 650,000 to 800,000 clones listed, 92% were seen once; the top ten hold about a quarter. The sample comprised naive CD8+ T cells sorted from blood. The receptors were gathered from a man aged 25 to 40 in good health. Each CDR3 is given with its conserved first and last residue. The D gene is left open where the match is weak. A clone size is listed for some rows: how often the clone was seen (once, few, many), or a class if it is expanded.

V gene,J gene,clone size,D gene,CDR3 protein,CDR3 DNA
TRBV5-6,TRBJ2-7,-,-,CASSNPTRDILDEQYF,TGTGCCAGCAGCAACCCGACCCGGGACATCCTCGACGAGCAGTACTTC
TRBV7-9,TRBJ2-3,-,TRBD2,CASSLTHGGSTDTQYF,TGTGCCAGCAGCTTAACTCACGGGGGGAGCACAGATACGCAGTATTTT
TRBV11-3,TRBJ2-1,-,-,CASSKSRDKPYNEQFF,TGTGCCAGCAGCAAAAGCCGGGACAAACCCTACAATGAGCAGTTCTTC
TRBV9,TRBJ2-7,-,TRBD2,CASSVEGTSVSRQYF,TGTGCCAGCAGCGTAGAGGGGACTAGTGTTTCGCGGCAGTACTTC
TRBV6-5,TRBJ2-5,once,-,CASSYTLQGETQYF,TGTGCCAGCAGTTACACACTCCAGGGGGAGACCCAGTACTTC
TRBV27,TRBJ2-7,-,-,CASSGMDGLYEQYF,TGTGCCAGCAGTGGGATGGACGGTCTCTACGAGCAGTACTTC
TRBV28,TRBJ2-7,-,-,CASSFKYEQYF,TGTGCCAGCAGTTTTAAGTACGAGCAGTACTTC
TRBV7-3,TRBJ2-1,-,TRBD2,CASSDNPSGIVNEQFF,TGTGCCAGCAGCGACAACCCTAGCGGGATAGTCAATGAGCAGTTCTTC
TRBV5-5,TRBJ2-7,few,TRBD2,CASSLRLAGVEGYEQYF,TGTGCCAGCAGCTTGAGACTAGCGGGAGTCGAGGGTTACGAGCAGTACTTC
TRBV27,TRBJ2-1,-,-,CVSHGVSSYNEQFF,TGTGTTTCGCACGGCGTATCCTCCTACAATGAGCAGTTCTTC
TRBV7-8,TRBJ1-1,-,-,CASSPNRVMNTEAFF,TGTGCCAGCAGCCCAAACAGGGTCATGAACACTGAAGCTTTCTTT
TRBV19,TRBJ1-5,-,-,CASSITQGFNQPQHF,TGTGCCAGTAGTATAACACAGGGCTTCAATCAGCCCCAGCATTTT
TRBV7-8,TRBJ2-6,-,TRBD1,CASSSPPGTAISGANVLTF,TGTGCCAGCAGCTCACCCCCCGGGACAGCGATCTCTGGGGCCAACGTCCTGACTTTC
TRBV9,TRBJ1-1,-,-,CASRARGTVVENTEAFF,TGTGCCAGCAGGGCTAGAGGGACGGTAGTGGAGAACACTGAAGCTTTCTTT
TRBV5-1,TRBJ2-5,-,-,CASSFGGDQETQYF,TGCGCCAGCAGCTTCGGGGGAGACCAAGAGACCCAGTACTTC
TRBV13,TRBJ2-3,-,-,CASSYFVWTSGDTDTQYF,TGTGCCAGCAGCTACTTCGTTTGGACGTCTGGTGACACAGATACGCAGTATTTT
TRBV27,TRBJ2-3,-,TRBD2,CASSLGRFTAGVSDTQYF,TGTGCCAGCAGTTTAGGCAGGTTTACAGCGGGAGTCTCAGATACGCAGTATTTT
TRBV5-6,TRBJ2-1,-,-,CASSGDEGLVNEQFF,TGTGCCAGCAGCGGAGATGAGGGATTGGTCAATGAGCAGTTCTTC
TRBV11-2,TRBJ2-5,once,-,CASSPQTLPGETQYF,TGTGCCAGCAGCCCGCAAACACTCCCTGGGGAGACCCAGTACTTC
TRBV29-1,TRBJ2-3,-,TRBD2,CSVTPGLAGGTPSTDTQYF,TGCAGCGTGACCCCGGGACTAGCGGGAGGAACCCCTAGCACAGATACGCAGTATTTT
TRBV7-9,TRBJ2-5,-,-,CASSPFIGTISETQYF,TGTGCCAGCAGCCCCTTTATTGGGACCATCTCAGAGACCCAGTACTTC
TRBV27,TRBJ2-7,-,-,CASSLKASYEQYF,TGTGCCAGCAGTTTAAAGGCGTCCTACGAGCAGTACTTC
TRBV6-5,TRBJ2-2,-,-,CASSYQPGAGGELFF,TGTGCCAGCAGTTACCAACCAGGGGCGGGCGGGGAGCTGTTTTTT
TRBV2,TRBJ2-7,-,TRBD2,CASRGGEQYF,TGTGCCAGCAGGGGAGGGGAGCAGTACTTC
TRBV5-1,TRBJ2-5,-,-,CASSLPGHQETQYF,TGCGCCAGCAGCTTGCCAGGACACCAAGAGACCCAGTACTTC
TRBV7-8,TRBJ2-7,-,TRBD2,CASSLGLAAHEQYF,TGTGCCAGCAGCCTGGGGCTAGCGGCCCACGAGCAGTACTTC
TRBV2,TRBJ2-7,many,-,CASTALEQYF,TGTGCCAGCACCGCCCTCGAGCAGTACTTC
TRBV7-8,TRBJ2-1,-,TRBD2,CASRETSGIRYNEQFF,TGTGCCAGCAGGGAAACTAGCGGGATTCGCTACAATGAGCAGTTCTTC
TRBV7-8,TRBJ2-3,-,-,CASSLLMWDTQYF,TGTGCCAGCAGCCTACTGATGTGGGATACGCAGTATTTT
TRBV30,TRBJ2-5,-,-,CAWSGLRSQETQYF,TGTGCCTGGAGTGGGCTAAGGTCCCAAGAGACCCAGTACTTC
TRBV28,TRBJ2-1,-,-,CASSLNVNEQFF,TGTGCCAGCAGTCTAAATGTGAATGAGCAGTTCTTC
TRBV2,TRBJ2-3,-,-,CASSEWVSGFTDTQYF,TGTGCCAGCAGTGAATGGGTTTCAGGGTTCACAGATACGCAGTATTTT
TRBV7-9,TRBJ2-1,-,-,CASSLGLGKEQFF,TGTGCCAGCAGCTTAGGGCTGGGGAAGGAGCAGTTCTTC
TRBV11-2,TRBJ2-7,-,TRBD2,CASSLVGGFSYEQYF,TGTGCCAGCAGCTTAGTGGGAGGGTTCTCCTACGAGCAGTACTTC
TRBV27,TRBJ1-4,-,TRBD1,CASSLEGPGQGLFF,TGTGCCAGCAGTTTAGAAGGTCCGGGACAGGGGTTGTTTTTT
TRBV28,TRBJ2-5,-,-,CASSTIEGSQETQYF,TGTGCCAGCAGTACCATTGAGGGCAGCCAAGAGACCCAGTACTTC
TRBV27,TRBJ2-5,-,-,CASSSTHPVGRGETQYF,TGTGCCAGCAGTTCAACCCACCCGGTGGGCAGGGGTGAGACCCAGTACTTC
TRBV30,TRBJ2-6,-,TRBD1,CASGQGHFSGANVLTF,TGTGCCTCCGGACAGGGACATTTTTCTGGGGCCAACGTCCTGACTTTC
TRBV11-3,TRBJ2-7,-,TRBD2,CAGLAGPISYEQYF,TGTGCGGGACTAGCGGGACCCATCTCCTACGAGCAGTACTTC
TRBV29-1,TRBJ2-7,-,TRBD2,CSVVPPGLAGGEQYF,TGCAGCGTTGTACCCCCGGGACTAGCGGGAGGTGAGCAGTACTTC
TRBV10-3,TRBJ2-4,-,-,CAISDEKNIQYF,TGTGCCATCAGTGACGAGAAAAACATTCAGTACTTC
TRBV29-1,TRBJ2-3,-,TRBD2,CSVEPGGHTQYF,TGCAGCGTTGAACCGGGGGGGCATACGCAGTATTTT
TRBV27,TRBJ1-1,-,-,CASSLSQVTEAFF,TGTGCCAGCAGTTTAAGTCAGGTCACTGAAGCTTTCTTT
TRBV10-2,TRBJ2-7,-,TRBD2,CASSESGAGVTSYEQYF,TGCGCCAGCAGTGAGTCAGGAGCGGGAGTAACGTCCTACGAGCAGTACTTC
TRBV5-1,TRBJ2-5,few,TRBD2,CASSPGLAGEETQYF,TGCGCCAGCAGCCCCGGACTAGCGGGAGAAGAGACCCAGTACTTC
TRBV29-1,TRBJ2-7,once,TRBD2,CSVAGPLAASSYEQYF,TGCAGCGTTGCGGGCCCCCTAGCGGCGAGCTCCTACGAGCAGTACTTC
TRBV27,TRBJ2-7,-,-,CASSLSEGYEQYF,TGTGCCAGCAGTTTATCAGAGGGCTACGAGCAGTACTTC
TRBV4-3,TRBJ1-2,-,-,CASSQDSTYYNYGYTF,TGCGCCAGCAGCCAAGATTCCACCTACTACAACTATGGCTACACCTTC
TRBV28,TRBJ1-2,-,-,CASGEERVFYGYTF,TGTGCCAGTGGAGAAGAGAGGGTTTTCTATGGCTACACCTTC
TRBV6-1,TRBJ2-1,-,TRBD2,CASSDYSGSGYNEQFF,TGTGCCAGCAGTGACTATAGCGGGTCTGGCTACAATGAGCAGTTCTTC
TRBV29-1,TRBJ2-1,-,-,CSVELIGYRPEQFF,TGCAGCGTTGAACTAATTGGCTACCGCCCTGAGCAGTTCTTC
TRBV19,TRBJ2-1,once,TRBD2,CASSIGTSGPSSYNEQFF,TGTGCCAGTAGTATAGGCACTAGCGGGCCGAGCTCCTACAATGAGCAGTTCTTC
TRBV9,TRBJ2-5,-,TRBD2,CASSASGSSPGTQYF,TGTGCCAGCAGCGCTAGCGGGAGTTCCCCCGGGACCCAGTACTTC